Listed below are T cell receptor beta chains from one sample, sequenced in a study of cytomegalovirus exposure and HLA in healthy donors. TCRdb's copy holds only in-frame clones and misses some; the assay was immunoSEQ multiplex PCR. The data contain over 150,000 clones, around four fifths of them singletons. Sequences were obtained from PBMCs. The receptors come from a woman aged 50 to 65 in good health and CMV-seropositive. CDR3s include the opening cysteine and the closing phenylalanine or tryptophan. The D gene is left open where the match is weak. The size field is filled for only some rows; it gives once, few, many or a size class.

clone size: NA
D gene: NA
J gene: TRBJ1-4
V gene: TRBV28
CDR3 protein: CASSPGGGPYEKLFF

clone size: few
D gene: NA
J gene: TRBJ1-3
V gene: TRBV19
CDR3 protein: CASSMSPDSSGNTIYF

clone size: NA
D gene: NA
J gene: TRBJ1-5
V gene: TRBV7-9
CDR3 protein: CSSSLLEQPQHF

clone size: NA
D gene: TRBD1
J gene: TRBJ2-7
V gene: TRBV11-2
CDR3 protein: CASSSDRTYEQYF

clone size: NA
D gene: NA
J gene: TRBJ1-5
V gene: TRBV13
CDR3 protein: CASSRGLYVGNQPQHF

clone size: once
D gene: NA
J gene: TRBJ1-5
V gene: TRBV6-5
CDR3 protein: CASSRFQSNQPQHF

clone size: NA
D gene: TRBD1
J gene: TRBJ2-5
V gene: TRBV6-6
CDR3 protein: CASSTPGQGETQYF

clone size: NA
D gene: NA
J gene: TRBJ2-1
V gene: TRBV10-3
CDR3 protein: CAISESPGLVGFF

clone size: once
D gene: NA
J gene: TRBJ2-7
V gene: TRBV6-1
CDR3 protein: CASSEAISTEPTYEQYF

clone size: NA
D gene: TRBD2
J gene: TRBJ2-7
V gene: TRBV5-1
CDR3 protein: CASSPGAGITYEQYF

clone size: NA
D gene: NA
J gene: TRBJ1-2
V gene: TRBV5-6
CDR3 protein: CASSAQGSGYGYTF

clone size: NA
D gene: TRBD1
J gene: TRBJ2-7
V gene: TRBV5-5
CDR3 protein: CASSLWDRAYEQYF

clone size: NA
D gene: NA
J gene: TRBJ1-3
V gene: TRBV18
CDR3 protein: CASSPPLASSGNTIYF

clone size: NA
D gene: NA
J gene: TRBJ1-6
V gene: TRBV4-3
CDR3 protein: CASSQAPAGTRDSPLHF

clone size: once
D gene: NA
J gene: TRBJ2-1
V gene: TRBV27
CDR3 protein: CASSLVPTNEQFF

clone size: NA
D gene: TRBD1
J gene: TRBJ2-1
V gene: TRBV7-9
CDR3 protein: CASSTLDRVTYNEQFF

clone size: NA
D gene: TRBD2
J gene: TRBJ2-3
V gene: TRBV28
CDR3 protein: CASSPSGITDTQYF

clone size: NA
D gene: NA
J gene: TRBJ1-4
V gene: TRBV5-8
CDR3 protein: CASSSLGVANEKLFF

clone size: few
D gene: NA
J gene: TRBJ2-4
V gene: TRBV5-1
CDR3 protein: CASSSLEGKGSQYF

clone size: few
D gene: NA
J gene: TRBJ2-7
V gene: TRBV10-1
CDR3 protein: CALSHEQYF

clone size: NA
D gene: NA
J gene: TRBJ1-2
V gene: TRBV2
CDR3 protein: CASSDGNYGYTF

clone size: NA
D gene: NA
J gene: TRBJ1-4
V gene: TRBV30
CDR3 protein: CAWSARTGILTATNEKLFF

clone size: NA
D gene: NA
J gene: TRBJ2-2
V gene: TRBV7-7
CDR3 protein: CASSLTVNTGELFF

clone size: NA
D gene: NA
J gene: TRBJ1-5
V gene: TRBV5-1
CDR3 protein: CASSRLGQPNQPQHF

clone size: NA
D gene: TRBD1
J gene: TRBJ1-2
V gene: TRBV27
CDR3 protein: CASSLPGQGINGYTF

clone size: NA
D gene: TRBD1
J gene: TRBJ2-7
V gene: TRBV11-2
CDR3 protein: CASSPTGQVYEQYF

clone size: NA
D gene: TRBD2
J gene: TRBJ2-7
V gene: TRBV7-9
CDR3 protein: CASSLALGRGYEQYF

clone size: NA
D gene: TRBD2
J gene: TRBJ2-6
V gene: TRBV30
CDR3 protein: CAWSGTSGSSGANGLTF

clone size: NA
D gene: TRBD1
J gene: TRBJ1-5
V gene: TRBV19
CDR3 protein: CASSIDRGSQPQHF

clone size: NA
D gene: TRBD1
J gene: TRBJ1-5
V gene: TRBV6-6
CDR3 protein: CASSQQGANQPQHF

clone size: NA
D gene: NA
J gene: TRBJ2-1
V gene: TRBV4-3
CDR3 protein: CASSQGQGREQFF

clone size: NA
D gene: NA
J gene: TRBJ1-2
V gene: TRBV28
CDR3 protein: CASSPPGHPYGYTF

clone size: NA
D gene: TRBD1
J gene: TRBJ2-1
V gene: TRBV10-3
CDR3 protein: CAISEGTRDRWFF

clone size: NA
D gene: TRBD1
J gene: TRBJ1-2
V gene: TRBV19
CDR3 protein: CASSPRGQGGYGYTF

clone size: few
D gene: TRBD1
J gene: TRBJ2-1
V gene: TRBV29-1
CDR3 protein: CSVERQGGNEQFF

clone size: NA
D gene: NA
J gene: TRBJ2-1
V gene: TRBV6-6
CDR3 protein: CASSSPQGNYNEQFF

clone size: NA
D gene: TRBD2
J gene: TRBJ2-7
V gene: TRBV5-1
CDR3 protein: CASSLGPSGGAYEQYF

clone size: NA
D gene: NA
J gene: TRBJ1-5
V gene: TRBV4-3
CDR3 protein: CASSQELGRPQHF

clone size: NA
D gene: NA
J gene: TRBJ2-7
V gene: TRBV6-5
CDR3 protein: CASSYRGPPEWYEQYF

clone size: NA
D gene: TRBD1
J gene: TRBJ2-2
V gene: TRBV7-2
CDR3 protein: CASTSDRGRTGELFF

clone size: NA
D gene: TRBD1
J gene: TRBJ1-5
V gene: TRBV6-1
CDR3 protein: CASSGQGEQPQHF

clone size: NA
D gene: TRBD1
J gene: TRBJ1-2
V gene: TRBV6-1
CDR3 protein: CASIVDRGYGYTF

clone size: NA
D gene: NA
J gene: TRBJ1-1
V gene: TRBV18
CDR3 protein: CASSPPNFSQGNTEAFF

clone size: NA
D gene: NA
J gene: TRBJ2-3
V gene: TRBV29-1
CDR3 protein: CSVDMVRTQYF

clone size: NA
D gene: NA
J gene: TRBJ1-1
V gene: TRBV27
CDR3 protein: CASSLYRDTEAFF

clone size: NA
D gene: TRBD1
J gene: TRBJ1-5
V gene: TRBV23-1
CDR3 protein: CASSQNPDRVRQPQHF

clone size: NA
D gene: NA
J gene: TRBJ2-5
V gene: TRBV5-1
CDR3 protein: CASSLGSRETQYF

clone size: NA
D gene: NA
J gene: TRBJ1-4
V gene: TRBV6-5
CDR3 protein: CASSYGRVLTNEKLFF

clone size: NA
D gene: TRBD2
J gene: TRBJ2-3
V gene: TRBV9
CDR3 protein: CASSAASGRPTDTQYF

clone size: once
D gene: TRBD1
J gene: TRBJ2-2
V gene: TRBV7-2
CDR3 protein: CASSSRDRGAGELFF

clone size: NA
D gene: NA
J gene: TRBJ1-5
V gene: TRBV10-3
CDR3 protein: CAITGGEDQPQHF

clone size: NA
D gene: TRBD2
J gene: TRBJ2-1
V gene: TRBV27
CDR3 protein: CASSWTSGDYNEQFF

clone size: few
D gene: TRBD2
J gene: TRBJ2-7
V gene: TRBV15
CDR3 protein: CATSSRLADEQYF

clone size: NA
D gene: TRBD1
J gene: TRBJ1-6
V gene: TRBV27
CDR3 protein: CASSSLGTGLSPLHF

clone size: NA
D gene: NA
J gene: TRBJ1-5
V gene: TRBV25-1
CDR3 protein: CASSPGGQYNQPQHF